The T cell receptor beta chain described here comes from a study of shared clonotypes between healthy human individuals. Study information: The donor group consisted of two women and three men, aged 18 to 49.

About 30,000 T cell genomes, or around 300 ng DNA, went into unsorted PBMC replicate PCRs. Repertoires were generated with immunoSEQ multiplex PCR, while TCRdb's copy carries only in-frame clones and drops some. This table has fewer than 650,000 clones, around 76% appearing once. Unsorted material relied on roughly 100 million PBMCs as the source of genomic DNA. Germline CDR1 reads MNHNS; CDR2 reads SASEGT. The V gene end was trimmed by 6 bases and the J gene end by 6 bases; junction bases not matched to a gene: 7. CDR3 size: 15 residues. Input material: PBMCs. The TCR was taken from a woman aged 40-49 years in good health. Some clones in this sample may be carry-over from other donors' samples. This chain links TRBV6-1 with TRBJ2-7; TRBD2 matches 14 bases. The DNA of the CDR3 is TGTGCCAGCAGCCTCCAGGGACTAGCGGGAGTCGAGCAGTACTTC. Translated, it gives CASSLQGLAGVEQYF.